These 9 T cell receptor beta chains share one sample of origin, sequenced in a study of blood T cell repertoires in COVID-19. Method: immunoSEQ multiplex PCR; TCRdb's copy keeps in-frame clones and lacks some. Here the sample spans roughly 500,000 clones, 70% to 90% being singletons. Material: peripheral blood. The receptors were sampled from a human donor in a cohort sampled during active COVID-19.

This chain uses TRBV6-1 with TRBJ2-6; a weak D match, TRBD1 (6 bases). CDR1 MNHNS and CDR2 SASEGT come from the germline V gene. V lost 0 bases to trimming and J lost 2 bases, with 11 bases between them. The CDR3 extends over 17 amino acids. For the CDR3, the DNA is TGTGCCAGCAGTGAAGCGCTCTGGGGGCCTGGGGCCAACGTCCTGACTTTC. As protein: CASSEALWGPGANVLTF.

The chain combines TRBV9 with TRBJ2-7; TRBD1 matches 11 bases. The CDR3 has 16 residues. After removal of 2 bases from V and 3 bases from J, the junction contained 7 bases not matched to a gene. The V gene's germline CDR1 is SGDLS and CDR2 YYNGEE. The CDR3 DNA sequence: TGTGCCAGCAGCGTTTCGGGACAGGGGGGTCACTACGAGCAGTACTTC. It encodes CASSVSGQGGHYEQYF.

The chain uses TRBV7-6 and TRBJ2-2, with TRBD1 as a possible D gene (5 bases). Germline-derived CDR1 and CDR2 are SGHVS and FNYEAQ. This CDR3 contains 14 residues. The V and J ends lost 5 bases and 5 bases respectively, with 12 bases between them. The CDR3 DNA sequence: TGTGCCAGCAGCCTTATATCAGGGACCGGGGAGCTGTTTTTT. Protein: CASSLISGTGELFF.

The rearrangement links TRBV7-2 to TRBJ1-2, with 7 bases fitting TRBD1. Germline CDR1 reads SGHTA; CDR2 reads FQGNSA. The CDR3 is 16 amino acids. Germline trimming cut 3 bases from V and 0 bases from J; bases unmatched to any gene: 7. CDR3 region: CASSFFGTASNYGYTF. DNA for the CDR3: TGTGCCAGCAGCTTCTTTGGGACAGCCTCTAACTATGGCTACACCTTC.

The chain has TRBV7-9 and TRBJ2-3, with a weak D call TRBD2 (5 bases). From germline, CDR1 is SEHNR and CDR2 FQNEAQ (reference sequence). Trimming shortened V by 6 bases and J by 10 bases, and 14 bases separated the two germline ends. The CDR3 length is 12 residues. In DNA, the CDR3 is TGTGCCAGCAGATCAAGTGGGCGGGCGCAGTATTTT. Translated: CASRSSGRAQYF. The full variable domain, rest sourced from reference TRBV7-9 and TRBJ2-3, is DTGVSQNPRHKITKRGQNVTFRCDPISEHNRLYWYRQTLGQGPEFLTYFQNEAQLEKSRLLSDRFSAERPKGSFSTLEIQRTEQGDSAMYLCASRSSGRAQYFGPGTRLTVL.

This sequence joins TRBV5-1 and TRBJ2-3; D is perhaps TRBD1 (5 bases). Trimming removed 1 base from V and 4 bases from J, with 7 bases in between. Germline lookup yields CDR1 SGHRS and CDR2 YFSETQ. This CDR3 spans 13 amino acids. The CDR3: CASSLQGSDTQYF. CDR3 DNA: TGCGCCAGCAGCTTGCAGGGTTCAGATACGCAGTATTTT.

The rearrangement links TRBV10-3 to TRBJ2-7, with 8 nucleotides matching TRBD1. The CDR3 has 15 amino acids. The trim removed 4 bases at V and 4 bases at J, leaving 9 bases unmatched. Germline V gene sequence: CDR1 ENHRY, CDR2 SYGVKD. Here the CDR3 reads CAISALQGADYEQYF. CDR3 DNA sequence: TGTGCCATCAGTGCGCTTCAGGGGGCTGATTACGAGCAGTACTTC.

The chain has TRBV15 and TRBJ2-2, with D possibly TRBD1 on 5 matching bases. The V end was cut by 0 bases, the J end by 6 bases, with 8 bases between. The CDR3 consists of 14 residues. Germline-derived CDR1 and CDR2 are LNHNV and YYDKDF (reference sequence). This CDR3 is CATSRDRAAGELFF. CDR3 bases: TGTGCCACCAGCAGAGACAGGGCAGCCGGGGAGCTGTTTTTT.

For this clone: Other DNA sequences of this sample code for an identical CDR3. This rearrangement joins TRBV5-6 to TRBJ1-2; 8 bases are a match to TRBD1. Germline lookup yields CDR1 SGHDT and CDR2 YYEEEE. V was clipped by 4 bases and J by 3 bases; unmatched bases: 5. The CDR3 covers 14 residues. CDR3 sequence (DNA): TGTGCCAGCAGCCCCGGACAGGGACACTATGGCTACACCTTC. Translation: CASSPGQGHYGYTF.